A single sample is the source of the 21 T cell receptor beta chains below, sequenced in a study of blood T cell repertoires in COVID-19. The data were produced by immunoSEQ multiplex PCR, yet TCRdb's version contains in-frame clones alone and is incomplete. The sample lists 150,000 to 200,000 clones; about 77% were seen once. The sequenced material came from peripheral blood. Receptors originate from an elderly woman with acute or convalescent COVID-19.

The chain uses TRBV6-5 and TRBJ1-2; D is possibly TRBD1 (6 bases). This CDR3 comprises 12 residues. Trimming shortened V by 5 bases and J by 8 bases, and 12 bases separated the two germline ends. From germline, CDR1 is MNHEY and CDR2 SVGAGI. Here the CDR3 reads CASSPSTGGYTF. CDR3 in DNA: TGTGCCAGCAGTCCCTCGACAGGCGGCTACACCTTC.

This chain connects TRBV5-6 to TRBJ2-7; 7 positions agree with TRBD2. Germline V gene data show CDR1 as SGHDT and CDR2 as YYEEEE. CDR3 length equals 16 residues. Trimming took 1 base from V and 3 from J; bases not matched to a gene: 10. The CDR3: CASSLPRGGGSYEQYF. The CDR3 DNA follows: TGTGCCAGCAGCTTGCCCCGTGGCGGCGGGAGCTACGAGCAGTACTTC.

The chain combines TRBV21-1 with TRBJ2-5; TRBD2, as called in the table, went unchecked against the DNA. TRBV21-1 counts as a pseudogene. The CDR3 has 14 residues. Here the CDR3 DNA reads TGTGCCAGCACCCCCACCCGGGGGGCTGAGACCCAGTACTTC. Residues: CASTPTRGAETQYF.

The rearrangement uses TRBV5-1 and TRBJ1-6; 8 bases align to TRBD1. This CDR3 comprises 16 residues. With 1 base clipped from V and 8 bases from J, the junction kept 8 bases outside the gene matches. The germline CDR1 and CDR2 sequences are SGHRS and YFSETQ. The CDR3 coding sequence is TGCGCCAGCAGCTTGTGGGGCAGGGGGCTCGATTCACCCCTCCACTTT. It specifies CASSLWGRGLDSPLHF.

The V call is TRBV5-1, the J call TRBJ2-5; a weak D match, TRBD1 (6 bases). The germline CDR1 and CDR2 sequences are SGHRS and YFSETQ. There are 15 residues in the CDR3. Between the trimmed V and J ends, which lost 4 bases and 1 base, there was a span of 14 bases. DNA of the CDR3: TGCGCCAGCAGCAGACACAGGGCGGCCCAAGAGACCCAGTACTTC. This translates into CASSRHRAAQETQYF.

DNA for the CDR3: TGTGCCAGTATCGGTCGGAGGATAAACACCATATATTTT. As protein: CASIGRRINTIYF. The rearrangement uses TRBV19 and TRBJ1-3; no reliable D call. The V gene lost 7 bases and the J gene lost 6 bases, with 13 bases spanning the gap. The CDR3 totals 13 residues. Germline loops: CDR1 LNHDA, CDR2 SQIVND (reference sequence).

This CDR3 is CASSSLFTGEIGYTF. In DNA, the CDR3 is TGTGCCAGCAGCTCCTTATTTACAGGGGAGATTGGCTACACCTTC. V is TRBV11-2 and J is TRBJ1-2, with 7 nucleotides matching TRBD1. Germline CDR1 and CDR2: SGHAT and FQNNGV. Losses at the gene ends were 4 bases for V and 7 bases for J; bases not matched to a gene: 12. CDR3 length equals 15 residues.

This clone was picked up one time. CDR3 sequence: CASSAQNKEGYTF. Here the CDR3 DNA reads TGTGCCAGTAGTGCACAAAACAAGGAGGGCTACACCTTC. V is TRBV19 and J is TRBJ1-2; the D is unclear. CDR1 LNHDA and CDR2 SQIVND come from the germline V gene (reference sequence). CDR3 size: 13 residues. V was pared by 5 bases and J by 8 bases, with 15 bases between. The full variable domain, in which reference TRBV19 and TRBJ1-2 provide the parts outside the CDR3, is DGGITQSPKYLFRKEGQNVTLSCEQNLNHDAMYWYRQDPGQGLRLIYYSQIVNDFQKGDIAEGYSVSREKKESFPLTVTSAQKNPTAFYLCASSAQNKEGYTFGSGTRLTVV.

V gene TRBV2 combines with J gene TRBJ2-5; 7 bases are a match to TRBD1. Germline CDR1 SNHLY, CDR2 FYNNEI. Trimming at V came to 5 bases and at J to 2 bases, leaving 17 bases not matched to a gene. The CDR3 is 18 residues long. For the CDR3, the DNA is TGTGCCAGCAGTAGACAGGGCGCCGGTAGGGCCAGTCAAGAGACCCAGTACTTC. Encoded protein: CASSRQGAGRASQETQYF.

V gene TRBV5-4 combines with J gene TRBJ2-7, with D maybe TRBD1 (6 bases). Deletions cut 0 bases from V and 2 bases from J, with 12 bases between. Germline V lookup: CDR1 SGHNT, CDR2 YYREEE (reference sequence). The CDR3 runs 15 residues. CDR3 DNA sequence: TGTGCCAGCAGCTTGGATCAGGGGTTCACCTACGAGCAGTACTTC. It codes for CASSLDQGFTYEQYF.

The chain links TRBV27 to TRBJ1-2; tentatively, D is TRBD1 (6 bases). Germline values: CDR1 MNHEY, CDR2 SMNVEV (reference sequence). The V end lost 5 bases, the J end lost 3 bases, and 19 bases lay between the germline ends. This CDR3 has 16 amino acids. As DNA, the CDR3 is TGTGCCAGCAGTCCGAGCACAGGGAGCCTATACTATGGCTACACCTTC. It yields the protein CASSPSTGSLYYGYTF.

This clone was picked up one time. The chain is built from TRBV30 and TRBJ1-2, with D possibly being TRBD1 (5 bases). With 0 bases removed from V and 7 bases from J, the gap between germline ends came to 12 bases. The V gene's germline CDR1 is GTSNPN and CDR2 SVGIG (reference sequence). The CDR3 is made up of 13 amino acids. The CDR3 loop is CAWSVRFGGGYTF. CDR3 sequence (DNA): TGTGCCTGGAGTGTACGGTTCGGGGGTGGCTACACCTTC.

This clone was seen a single time. The chain employs TRBV7-2 and TRBJ2-5; 7 nucleotides match TRBD1. Trimming removed 1 base from V and 6 bases from J; junction bases left unmatched: 11. Germline CDR1 reads SGHTA; CDR2 reads FQGNSA. The CDR3 is made up of 16 amino acids. The CDR3 sequence is CASSLGGIGDRQTQYF. CDR3 DNA sequence: TGTGCCAGCAGCTTAGGTGGGATCGGGGACAGACAGACCCAGTACTTC.

This clone was recorded once. The chain uses TRBV25-1 and TRBJ1-1; 11 bases line up with TRBD1. In germline, CDR1 is MGHDK, CDR2 SYGVNS. This CDR3 has 17 amino acids. V lost 3 bases and J lost 4; bases outside the gene matches: 10. The chain's CDR3 is CASSEGLIGTGGTEAFF. The CDR3 coding sequence is TGTGCCAGCAGTGAGGGTTTAATCGGGACAGGGGGCACTGAAGCTTTCTTT.

The chain couples TRBV12-3 or TRBV12-4 to TRBJ1-1; D call uncertain. CDR3 length equals 13 residues. Trimming shortened V by 2 bases and J by 11 bases, and 15 bases separated the two germline ends. The CDR3 here is CASSLYGEPGAFF. The DNA of the CDR3 is TGTGCCAGCAGTTTATATGGAGAGCCTGGGGCTTTCTTT.

The V gene is TRBV28, the J gene TRBJ1-6; 11 nucleotides align to TRBD1. Germline trimming cut 8 bases from V and 4 bases from J; bases unmatched to any gene: 10. The CDR3 length is 17 residues. Germline CDR1 MDHEN, CDR2 SYDVKM. CDR3 loop: CASGQTGTGGYNSPLHF. The DNA for the CDR3 is TGTGCCAGCGGTCAGACCGGGACAGGGGGTTATAATTCACCCCTCCACTTT.

The gene calls are TRBV15 and TRBJ1-5; D remains unclear. CDR3 length: 16 amino acids. V was clipped by 0 bases and J by 3 bases, with 12 bases between them. From germline, CDR1 is LNHNV and CDR2 YYDKDF (reference sequence). The CDR3 region has the DNA TGTGCCACCAGCAGAGATCGGGTGCGGGCCAATCAGCCCCAGCATTTT. Translated: CATSRDRVRANQPQHF.

The gene calls are TRBV6-5 and TRBJ1-1; D might be TRBD1 (6 bases). Between the trimmed V and J ends, which lost 5 bases and 4 bases, there was a span of 14 bases. CDR1 is MNHEY and CDR2 is SVGAGI in the germline V gene. The CDR3 sequence is 14 residues long. In DNA, the CDR3 is TGTGCCAGCAGTCCCATGGGGGCTGGCACTGAAGCTTTCTTT. Amino acids: CASSPMGAGTEAFF.

V usage is TRBV5-1 and J usage is TRBJ1-1, with D unclear. This CDR3 has 13 residues. Deletions cut 2 bases from V and 1 base from J, with 6 bases between. The V gene's germline CDR1 is SGHRS and CDR2 YFSETQ. CDR3 DNA sequence: TGCGCCAGCAGCTTAACAGAGAACACTGAAGCTTTCTTT. Translating it yields CASSLTENTEAFF.

Regarding this clone: Additional DNA sequences in this sample encode the identical CDR3. This sequence joins TRBV6-5 and TRBJ2-5; TRBD2 matches at 8 bases. The germline V gene has CDR1 MNHEY and CDR2 SVGAGI. The CDR3 spans 14 residues. V lost 2 bases, J lost 2 bases, and 1 base stayed unmatched. The CDR3 loop is CASSYSGGQETQYF. CDR3 DNA: TGTGCCAGCAGTTACAGCGGGGGTCAAGAGACCCAGTACTTC.

This chain uses TRBV12-3 or TRBV12-4 with TRBJ1-1; D is unresolved. This CDR3 region has 13 residues. Trimming removed 1 base at V and 7 bases at J, with 10 bases between. The CDR3 is CASSLETYLEAFF. The CDR3 region has the DNA TGTGCCAGCAGTTTAGAGACTTACCTTGAAGCTTTCTTT.